Listed below are T cell receptor beta chains from one sample, sequenced in a study of T cell repertoires in cytomegalovirus infection. These receptors' targets are unknown. TCRdb redid the calling of the reads with MiXCR, one entry per CDR3 protein. The sample shows around 430,000 distinct CDR3 sequences, about two fifths of them seen only once. The sample here was cultured PBMCs, taken from culture after CMV antigen stimulation. The origin of the receptors is a human donor in good health (CMV status not recorded). Some clones in this sample may be carry-over from other donors' samples. The CDR3 runs from the conserved cysteine through the conserved F or W. Fields, in order: clone size, V gene, J gene, D gene, CDR3 protein, CDR3 DNA. D genes are given only for firm matches. Clone size, where shown, is once, few, many, or a class for clones that have expanded.

abundance: few; v_gene: TRBV25-1; j_gene: TRBJ2-2; d_gene: .; CDR3aa: CASSELGRTGELFF; CDR3nt: TGTGCCAGCAGTGAATTGGGAAGGACCGGGGAGCTGTTTTTT
abundance: .; v_gene: TRBV20-1; j_gene: TRBJ2-7; d_gene: TRBD2; CDR3aa: CSARPASGGRSYEQYF; CDR3nt: TGCAGTGCTAGGCCGGCTAGCGGGGGCCGAAGCTACGAGCAGTACTTC
abundance: .; v_gene: TRBV28; j_gene: TRBJ2-1; d_gene: .; CDR3aa: CASSFAAGAYNEQFF; CDR3nt: TGTGCCAGCAGTTTTGCCGCCGGAGCCTACAATGAGCAGTTCTTC
abundance: .; v_gene: TRBV7-9; j_gene: TRBJ2-2; d_gene: .; CDR3aa: CASSLVSGPTRRTGELFF; CDR3nt: TGTGCCAGCAGCTTAGTTTCAGGTCCCACTCGCCGCACCGGGGAGCTGTTTTTT
abundance: .; v_gene: TRBV5-4; j_gene: TRBJ1-4; d_gene: TRBD1; CDR3aa: CASSFRGGGEKLFF; CDR3nt: TGTGCCAGCAGCTTCAGAGGGGGCGGTGAAAAACTGTTTTTT
abundance: few; v_gene: TRBV27; j_gene: TRBJ1-6; d_gene: .; CDR3aa: CASAETGRSYNSPLHF; CDR3nt: TGTGCCAGCGCTGAGACGGGACGTAGCTATAATTCACCCCTCCACTTT
abundance: .; v_gene: TRBV15; j_gene: TRBJ2-7; d_gene: TRBD2; CDR3aa: CATSRDVASGGREQYF; CDR3nt: TGTGCCACCAGCAGAGATGTGGCTAGCGGGGGTAGGGAGCAGTACTTC
abundance: .; v_gene: TRBV2; j_gene: TRBJ1-4; d_gene: TRBD1; CDR3aa: CASSRDRGREKLFF; CDR3nt: TGTGCCAGCAGTAGGGACAGGGGACGAGAAAAACTGTTTTTT
abundance: few; v_gene: TRBV7-9; j_gene: TRBJ2-5; d_gene: .; CDR3aa: CASSWDYQETQYF; CDR3nt: TGTGCCAGCAGCTGGGACTACCAAGAGACCCAGTACTTC
abundance: .; v_gene: TRBV6-1; j_gene: TRBJ2-1; d_gene: TRBD1; CDR3aa: CASSWGQSQKQFF; CDR3nt: TGTGCCAGCAGTTGGGGACAGTCACAGAAGCAGTTCTTC
abundance: .; v_gene: TRBV6-2/TRBV6-3; j_gene: TRBJ2-2; d_gene: .; CDR3aa: CASEAGELFF; CDR3nt: TGTGCCAGTGAGGCCGGGGAGCTGTTTTTT
abundance: few; v_gene: TRBV12-3/TRBV12-4; j_gene: TRBJ1-1; d_gene: .; CDR3aa: CASVGAFF; CDR3nt: TGTGCCAGCGTTGGAGCTTTCTTT
abundance: .; v_gene: TRBV7-2; j_gene: TRBJ2-1; d_gene: TRBD2; CDR3aa: CASSLLAGGLDEQFF; CDR3nt: TGTGCCAGCAGCTTACTAGCGGGAGGGTTGGATGAGCAGTTCTTC
abundance: few; v_gene: TRBV7-8; j_gene: TRBJ2-3; d_gene: .; CDR3aa: CASSPHRVGSTDTQYF; CDR3nt: TGTGCCAGCAGCCCCCATAGGGTCGGCAGCACAGATACGCAGTATTTT
abundance: .; v_gene: TRBV6-5; j_gene: TRBJ2-1; d_gene: .; CDR3aa: CASSYSRSSYNEQFF; CDR3nt: TGTGCCAGCAGTTACTCGAGGAGCTCCTACAATGAGCAGTTCTTC
abundance: many; v_gene: TRBV7-8; j_gene: TRBJ2-4; d_gene: .; CDR3aa: CASSLFPDLAKNIQYF; CDR3nt: TGTGCCAGCAGCTTGTTTCCCGACCTAGCCAAAAACATTCAGTACTTC
abundance: .; v_gene: TRBV6-6; j_gene: TRBJ2-7; d_gene: .; CDR3aa: CASSYDKTPAYEQYF; CDR3nt: TGTGCCAGCAGTTACGATAAGACACCAGCCTACGAGCAGTACTTC
abundance: .; v_gene: TRBV12-3/TRBV12-4; j_gene: TRBJ2-7; d_gene: .; CDR3aa: CASSHRDKPYEQYF; CDR3nt: TGTGCCAGCAGTCACCGGGACAAGCCCTACGAGCAGTACTTC
abundance: .; v_gene: TRBV2; j_gene: TRBJ2-1; d_gene: TRBD2; CDR3aa: CASKPGLAYNEQFF; CDR3nt: TGTGCCAGCAAACCGGGACTAGCCTACAATGAGCAGTTCTTC
abundance: .; v_gene: TRBV4-2; j_gene: TRBJ2-7; d_gene: TRBD1; CDR3aa: CASSHPTGGHEQYF; CDR3nt: TGTGCCAGCAGCCACCCGACAGGGGGGCACGAGCAGTACTTC